Shown below are 11 T cell receptor beta chains from a single sample sequenced in a study of spatial heterogeneity in lung cancer. TCRdb re-derived calls from the 5' RACE reads in MiXCR, one entry per CDR3 protein. The table lists approximately 40,000 distinct CDR3 sequences, 12% to 15% of them singletons, with about 57% in the top ten. Time point: sample taken at primary tumor resection. The material sequenced was PBMCs, taken at surgery. The receptor source for this set is a male donor with early-stage non-small cell lung cancer.

This clonotype was picked up a small number of times. This chain joins TRBV12-1 and TRBJ2-7. TRBV12-1 is shown as a pseudogene. The CDR3 is 15 amino acids. For the CDR3, the DNA is TGTGCCAGCAGCTTTAGGGACAGAAGCTCCTACGAGCAGTACTTC. The encoded protein is CASSFRDRSSYEQYF.

The chain carries TRBV5-1 and TRBJ1-5, with 10 bases fitting TRBD1. V trimming: 0 bases; J trimming: 5 bases; junction bases outside the gene matches: 2. The CDR3 is 15 residues long. CDR1 and CDR2 from the germline V gene are SGHRS and YFSETQ. The CDR3 is CASSLDGTGDQPQHF. CDR3 coding DNA: TGCGCCAGCAGCTTGGATGGGACAGGGGATCAGCCCCAGCATTTT.

This clonotype has more than one count but fewer than ten. This chain uses TRBV10-3 with TRBJ2-3; possibly TRBD2 for D (6 bases). V was cut by 5 bases and J by 0 bases, with 18 bases left in between. The CDR3 contains 17 residues. CDR1 and CDR2 from the germline V gene are ENHRY and SYGVKD. The CDR3 region is CAISISFGDSSTDTQYF. CDR3 in DNA: TGTGCCATCAGTATTTCATTTGGGGACTCTAGCACAGATACGCAGTATTTT.

This clonotype was counted many times. J is TRBJ2-1 and V is TRBV4-1; no reliable D call. CDR3 length: 14 residues. The germline V gene has CDR1 MGHRA and CDR2 YSYEKL. The V end lost 4 bases, the J end lost 4 bases, and 11 bases lay between the germline ends. For the CDR3, the DNA is TGCGCCAGCAGCCGCTCGCAACAGTACAATGAGCAGTTCTTC. It translates to CASSRSQQYNEQFF.

The chain recombines TRBV20-1 with TRBJ2-7; TRBD1 might be the D (5 bases). Trimming pared 6 bases from V and 3 bases from J, leaving 18 bases between. CDR3 size: 14 residues. CDR1 is DFQATT, CDR2 SNEGSKA, per germline (reference sequence). The CDR3 DNA follows: TGCAGTGCCCCTTTCGACAGTAACCGCTACGAGCAGTACTTC. The encoded protein is CSAPFDSNRYEQYF.

V and J are TRBV7-3 and TRBJ2-2; D not certain. CDR3 length: 16 residues. Germline values: CDR1 SGHTA, CDR2 FQGTGA. V lost 0 bases and J lost 4, with 12 bases in between. CDR3 in amino acids: CASSLTFSVVTGELFF. Here the CDR3 DNA reads TGTGCCAGCAGCTTAACATTTTCAGTCGTCACCGGGGAGCTGTTTTTT.

This clonotype has ten or more counts. This rearrangement joins TRBV2 to TRBJ2-7, with no clear D. With 8 bases removed from V and 4 bases from J, the gap between germline ends came to 15 bases. Germline V gene lookup returns CDR1 SNHLY and CDR2 FYNNEI. This CDR3 is 13 amino acids long. The CDR3 protein is CASGDKITYEQYF. CDR3 DNA: TGTGCCAGCGGGGATAAAATAACATACGAGCAGTACTTC.

This clonotype showed up many times. CDR3 sequence reads: CASSPRQTNTEAFF. CDR3 DNA sequence: TGCGCCAGCAGCCCACGACAGACTAACACTGAAGCTTTCTTT. The chain is built from TRBV4-1 and TRBJ1-1, with D perhaps TRBD1 (5 bases). Looked up from germline, CDR1 is MGHRA and CDR2 is YSYEKL. The CDR3 is made up of 14 amino acids. Trimming cost V 4 bases and J 2 bases, with 11 bases left between them.

The chain has TRBV20-1 and TRBJ2-1, with D uncertain. Trimming removed 3 bases at V and 6 bases at J, with 6 bases between. CDR1 is DFQATT, CDR2 SNEGSKA, per germline (reference sequence). The CDR3 has 11 amino acids. CDR3 sequence (DNA): TGCAGTGCTAGGGGTGTCAATGAGCAGTTCTTC. Encoded protein: CSARGVNEQFF.

This clonotype was found a few times. This chain joins TRBV30 and TRBJ1-2; D is unclear. The CDR3 contains 13 residues. Germline assignment: CDR1 GTSNPN and CDR2 SVGIG (reference sequence). V lost 0 bases to trimming and J lost 3 bases, with 8 bases between them. The DNA of the CDR3 is TGTGCCTGGAGTGTTGGCGGCCACTATGGCTACACCTTC. As protein: CAWSVGGHYGYTF.

This clonotype has a count of ten or more. This chain connects TRBV9 to TRBJ2-2; 7 bases are a match to TRBD1. This CDR3 contains 16 residues. V was pared by 0 bases and J by 4 bases, with 6 bases of the junction left unmatched. Germline V gene sequence: CDR1 SGDLS, CDR2 YYNGEE. Written as DNA, the CDR3 is TGTGCCAGCAGCGTAGGACCGACAGGGATCACCGGGGAGCTGTTTTTT. Residues: CASSVGPTGITGELFF.